This TCR beta chain was found in a study of blood T cell repertoires in COVID-19. Study background: The study drew acute and convalescent COVID-19 samples from the United States, Italy and Spain.

The CDR3 contains 14 residues. The germline CDR1 and CDR2 sequences are MNHEY and SVGEGT. Trimming left V 4 bases short and J 5 bases short, with 15 bases between. In the original analysis: Cell counts per sample came from amplifying reference gene primers. This table comes from immunoSEQ multiplex PCR, and its TCRdb copy is limited to in-frame clones, with some not included. V, J and clone size are those of that table, while D and trimming were read from the DNA. Altogether about 270,000 clones are present, 80% to 95% being singletons, with the ten largest covering under 3%. The Seattle patients joined while their infection was active and were tracked longitudinally afterward.

V usage is TRBV6-2 or TRBV6-3 and J usage is TRBJ2-7, with D possibly matching TRBD2 (5 bases). Sequencing was performed on peripheral blood. This sequence was found in a person aged 18-29 years with COVID-19, enrolled during active disease. The CDR3, as DNA: TGTGCCAGCAGTTCTCTCGTGGGGAGCGACGAGCAGTACTTC. Translated, it gives CASSSLVGSDEQYF.